One sample yielded the 13 T cell receptor beta chains listed below, sequenced in a study of control samples from healthy donors and cancer patients (TCRdb year 2020). The library came from the immunoSEQ multiplex PCR assay. TCRdb obtained this table from immuneACCESS and retained in-frame rearrangements with V and J assigned. These tables miss some clones; where compared with another copy, unresolved V genes account for less than half of the shortfall, and the remainder is unexplained. The sample table shows tens of thousands of clones, and roughly 91% are seen once. The ten largest account for around 14% of the sample. Sequencing input: blood. The receptor source for this set is a man aged 25-40 years in good health.

V usage is TRBV4-1 and J usage is TRBJ2-7; possibly TRBD1 for D (6 bases). The CDR3 runs to 14 residues. Deletions cut 0 bases from V and 4 bases from J, with 10 bases between. From germline, CDR1 is MGHRA and CDR2 YSYEKL. CDR3 bases: TGCGCCAGCAGCCAAGAGCAGGGGTCATACGAGCAGTACTTC. As protein: CASSQEQGSYEQYF.

The chain recombines TRBV4-1 with TRBJ2-5; D ambiguous. The V gene's germline CDR1 is MGHRA and CDR2 YSYEKL. V lost 4 bases, J lost 5 bases, and 17 bases lay in between. The CDR3 loop spans 15 amino acids. DNA for the CDR3: TGCGCCAGCAGCCCTCGATGGTTAATGGGGGAGACCCAGTACTTC. Residues: CASSPRWLMGETQYF.

This sequence joins TRBV18 and TRBJ2-5; D may be TRBD1 (5 bases). Germline-derived CDR1 and CDR2 are KGHSH and LQKENI. Trimming took off 0 bases at V and 1 base at J, with 9 bases between the two ends. The CDR3 sequence is 15 residues long. In DNA form, the CDR3 reads TGTGCCAGCTCACCACCGTCCCAGGGCCAAGAGACCCAGTACTTC. It translates to CASSPPSQGQETQYF.

This clone has only one observation. The chain uses TRBV3-1 (or the pseudogene TRBV3-2) and TRBJ2-7, with TRBD2 matching 7 bases. V was clipped by 1 base and J by 2 bases; unmatched bases: 8. Germline V gene lookup returns CDR1 LGHDT and CDR2 YNNKEL (reference sequence). The CDR3 sequence is 16 residues long. CDR3 DNA sequence: TGTGCCAGCAGCCAAGGGGCGGGGGAGAGGACCTACGAGCAGTACTTC. It codes for CASSQGAGERTYEQYF.

A note on this clone: One end of the junction fails to match germline, which may point to a read error. The rearrangement links TRBV7-3 to TRBJ2-3; 9 bases agree with TRBD2. Germline assignment: CDR1 SGHTA and CDR2 FQGTGA. The CDR3 sequence is 14 residues long. The CDR3 DNA follows: TGTGCCAGCAGCCCTGGGACTAGCAGAGATACGCAGTATTTT. Translating gives CASSPGTSRDTQYF.

The CDR3: CASRNFSSGNTIYF. Written as DNA, the CDR3 is TGTGCCAGCAGAAATTTTAGCTCTGGAAACACCATATATTTT. The rearrangement joins TRBV6-5 to TRBJ1-3; D remains ambiguous. V was cut by 6 bases and J by 0 bases, with 9 bases left in between. CDR1 is MNHEY, CDR2 SVGAGI, per germline. This CDR3 contains 14 residues.

The chain uses TRBV7-9 and TRBJ2-7, with a possible D match to TRBD2 (6 bases). Deletions cut 5 bases from V and 3 bases from J, with 11 bases between. Germline CDR1 and CDR2: SEHNR and FQNEAQ (reference sequence). The CDR3 extends over 13 amino acids. CDR3 nucleotides: TGTGCCAGCAGCCTTACGGGGGTCTACGAGCAGTACTTC. Translation gives CASSLTGVYEQYF. Based on the CDR3 plus reference TRBV7-9 and TRBJ2-7, the full variable domain is DTGVSQNPRHKITKRGQNVTFRCDPISEHNRLYWYRQTLGQGPEFLTYFQNEAQLEKSRLLSDRFSAERPKGSFSTLEIQRTEQGDSAMYLCASSLTGVYEQYFGPGTRLTVT.

Only one count was recorded for this clone. The rearrangement links TRBV6-6 to TRBJ2-1; 8 positions agree with TRBD2. The trim removed 5 bases at V and 6 bases at J, leaving 9 bases unmatched. Looked up from germline, CDR1 is MNHNY and CDR2 is SVGAGI (reference sequence). The CDR3 is 15 amino acids. This CDR3 reads CASSGSGRKVNEQFF. CDR3 bases: TGTGCCAGCAGTGGAAGCGGGAGAAAAGTCAATGAGCAGTTCTTC.

This chain's CDR3 is CASSWGGSNTGELFF. The CDR3 DNA is TGTGCCAGCAGTTGGGGGGGCTCTAACACCGGGGAGCTGTTTTTT. V and J are TRBV6-2 or TRBV6-3 and TRBJ2-2; TRBD2 might be the D (7 bases). This CDR3 spans 15 amino acids. Trimming cost V 4 bases and J 2 bases, with 11 bases left between them. From germline, CDR1 is MNHEY and CDR2 SVGEGT.

This sequence joins TRBV5-4 and TRBJ2-1, with D unclear. Looked up from germline, CDR1 is SGHNT and CDR2 is YYREEE (reference sequence). Trimming took off 2 bases at V and 4 bases at J, with 7 bases between the two ends. The CDR3 has 13 residues. The CDR3 DNA reads TGTGCCAGCAGCTTTTTCCGATACAATGAGCAGTTCTTC. Encoded protein: CASSFFRYNEQFF. Filled out from reference TRBV5-4 and TRBJ2-1, the complete variable domain reads ETGVTQSPTHLIKTRGQQVTLRCSSQSGHNTVSWYQQALGQGPQFIFQYYREEENGRGNFPPRFSGLQFPNYSSELNVNALELDDSALYLCASSFFRYNEQFFGPGTRLTVL.

This clone was observed once. The chain couples TRBV30 to TRBJ2-5, with a possible D match to TRBD1 (5 bases). The germline V gene has CDR1 GTSNPN and CDR2 SVGIG (reference sequence). The CDR3 runs to 11 residues. The CDR3, as DNA: TGTGCGCAGGGTCGCCAAGAGACCCAGTACTTC. As protein: CAQGRQETQYF.

This chain uses TRBV2 with TRBJ2-5; 8 nucleotides align to TRBD1. From germline, CDR1 is SNHLY and CDR2 FYNNEI. Trimming at V came to 3 bases and at J to 1 base, leaving 4 bases not matched to a gene. The CDR3 covers 15 residues. The CDR3 loop reads CASSDVGQGQETQYF. The CDR3 DNA is TGTGCCAGCAGTGATGTCGGACAGGGCCAAGAGACCCAGTACTTC.

The J gene is TRBJ2-4, the V gene TRBV4-3, with D tentatively TRBD1 or TRBD2 (5 bases each). Germline values: CDR1 LGHNA, CDR2 YSLEER. The CDR3 covers 16 residues. V was pared by 2 bases and J by 8 bases, with 19 bases between. CDR3 loop: CASSQSTGTFQDIQYF. The CDR3 DNA sequence: TGCGCCAGCAGCCAATCAACCGGGACGTTTCAGGACATTCAGTACTTC.